This T cell receptor beta chain is drawn from a study of shared clonotypes between healthy human individuals. Study-level information: A couple of women and a few men aged 18 to 49 served as donors.

TCRdb's copy holds only in-frame clones and misses some; the assay was immunoSEQ multiplex PCR. The sample has 2,100,000 or so clones, around 95% seen once. CDR3 length: 12 amino acids. The germline V gene encodes CDR1 SGHRS and CDR2 YFSETQ. V was shortened by 3 bases and J by 0 bases, with 3 bases between the two germline ends. Note on this clone: This sample also contains other DNA sequences that code for the same CDR3.

Sequencing was done on a sample of naive CD4+ T cells sorted from blood. Subset here: CD45RA+ positively selected. The chain employs TRBV5-1 and TRBJ2-5; no clear D. The origin of this receptor is a man between 18 and 35 years old in good health. CDR3 region: CASSSNQETQYF. CDR3 coding DNA: TGCGCCAGCAGCTCGAACCAAGAGACCCAGTACTTC. Variable domain in full (rest from reference TRBV5-1 and TRBJ2-5): KAGVTQTPRYLIKTRGQQVTLSCSPISGHRSVSWYQQTPGQGLQFLFEYFSETQRNKGNFPGRFSGRQFSNSRSEMNVSTLELGDSALYLCASSSNQETQYFGPGTRLLVL.